A single TCR beta chain is shown here with its context. Its antigen is as yet unknown. The V gene lost 7 bases and the J gene lost 1 base, with 14 bases spanning the gap. Germline V gene data show CDR1 as SGHRS and CDR2 as YFSETQ. This CDR3 has 14 amino acids. Patients with ophthalmopathy all had a Clinical Activity Score of at least 3, a NOSPECS grade of at least 4 and duration under 3 months. Uncontrolled infection, other autoimmune disease, pregnancy and lactation each barred patients from inclusion. The PBMCs were taken from around 9 ml of fresh peripheral blood. It was RNA transcripts that yielded the amplified TCR beta CDR3 regions. The HTBI primer set was used in a first-round RT-PCR of the TCR CDR3. TCRdb reprocessed the multiplex PCR reads via MiXCR and lists one record per CDR3 protein. The sample lists a few hundred thousand distinct CDR3 sequences, roughly 18% occurring once. The data were taken from a study of T cells in Graves' hyperthyroidism and ophthalmopathy.

General study points: Blood also carried most thyroid clonotypes expanded above 0.001.

The rearrangement links TRBV5-1 to TRBJ1-2, with D tentatively TRBD1 (5 bases). The sequencing input was blood. The receptor comes from a man aged 18 to 29 with Graves' ophthalmopathy. The CDR3 region is CASAGAGINYGYTF. The CDR3 DNA follows: TGCGCCAGCGCGGGTGCAGGGATTAACTATGGCTACACCTTC.